This T cell receptor (beta chain) was sequenced during a study of CD8 T cells in Susac syndrome. The multiple sclerosis controls consisted of treatment-naive patients with relapsing-remitting disease, either stable or active. FACS was used to enrich TEMRA cells, whereas the CD8+ and CD4+ T cells were obtained by negative isolation. This CDR3 has 13 amino acids. J was trimmed by 1 base and V by 8 bases; bases with no gene match: 1. CDR1 KGHDR and CDR2 SFDVKD come from the germline V gene. This clonotype was found once. Random hexamers were used to reverse transcribe roughly 0.45 to 1 ug of RNA. Each CDR3 protein is one row after TCRdb ran MiXCR on the immunoSEQ multiplex PCR reads. The sample yields 150,000 to 200,000 distinct CDR3 sequences, about 95% seen once.

The clonotype originates from a human donor with multiple sclerosis. The sequenced material came from CD4+ T cells from PBMCs. The chain employs TRBV24-1 and TRBJ2-3; 8 bases are shared with TRBD1. CDR3 amino acids: CATMDRGTDTQYF. The DNA for the CDR3 is TGTGCCACCATGGACAGGGGCACAGATACGCAGTATTTT.